Here is one T cell receptor (beta chain) with its context. Its cognate antigen is unknown. Germline loops: CDR1 KGHSH, CDR2 LQKENI. This CDR3 is 14 amino acids long. V was trimmed by 4 bases and J by 0 bases, leaving 4 bases between them. Healthy bone marrow donors supplied every sample. This record belongs to a study of cytomegalovirus exposure and HLA in healthy donors. Whole-study findings and limits: Productive status was seen about 90% or about 30% of the time for most TCR beta V segments in an earlier analysis. Equally common other TCR beta chains were less clonally expanded than HLA-associated ones, a later analysis found.

Primers for the PCR totalled 60 Vbeta and 13 Jbeta. The data were produced by immunoSEQ multiplex PCR, yet TCRdb's version contains in-frame clones alone and is incomplete. The sample lists approximately 110,000 clones, about 80% seen once, with roughly 5% in the top ten. The V call is TRBV18, the J call TRBJ1-6, with D unclear. The source of this sequence is a female donor in good health and CMV-seropositive. Sequenced sample: PBMCs. CDR3 in DNA: TGTGCCAGCTCACAGAGCTCCTATAATTCACCCCTCCACTTT. Translating gives CASSQSSYNSPLHF. The full variable domain, its missing parts supplied by reference TRBV18 and TRBJ1-6, is NAGVMQNPRHLVRRRGQEARLRCSPMKGHSHVYWYRQLPEEGLKFMVYLQKENIIDESGMPKERFSAEFPKEGPSILRIQQVVRGDSAAYFCASSQSSYNSPLHFGNGTRLTVT.